Shown below are 30 T cell receptor beta chains from a single sample sequenced in a study of blood T cell repertoires in COVID-19. Measured with immunoSEQ multiplex PCR; TCRdb has only the in-frame clones, and not every one. This table holds some 150,000 clones, 80% found once. The sequencing input was peripheral blood. These TCRs come from a woman between 50 and 59 years old with acute or convalescent COVID-19.

The genes are TRBV19 and TRBJ2-5; D is ambiguous. Deletions cut 4 bases from V and 5 bases from J, with 14 bases between. The CDR3 runs to 14 residues. Looked up from germline, CDR1 is LNHDA and CDR2 is SQIVND (reference sequence). In DNA form, the CDR3 reads TGTGCCAGTAGTAGCGATACGCGATTTGAGACCCAGTACTTC. This codes for CASSSDTRFETQYF.

The V gene is TRBV7-8, the J gene TRBJ2-1; weak D call: TRBD1 (5 bases). CDR1 is SGHVS and CDR2 is FQNEAQ in the germline V gene. The CDR3 is 14 amino acids. The V and J ends lost 1 base and 9 bases respectively, with 13 bases between them. The CDR3 region is CASSLGRQSTEQFF. The CDR3 coding sequence is TGTGCCAGCAGCTTAGGCCGACAGAGCACTGAGCAGTTCTTC. The complete variable domain, with remaining parts taken from reference TRBV7-8 and TRBJ2-1, reads GAGVSQSPRYKVAKRGQDVALRCDPISGHVSLFWYQQALGQGPEFLTYFQNEAQLDKSGLPSDRFFAERPEGSVSTLKIQRTQQEDSAVYLCASSLGRQSTEQFFGPGTRLTVL.

The table lists this clone with many counts. The chain uses TRBV6-2 or TRBV6-3 and TRBJ2-5, with 10 nucleotides matching TRBD1. V dropped 5 bases and J dropped 4; count of bases not matched to a gene: 4. Looked up from germline, CDR1 is MNHEY and CDR2 is SVGEGT. This CDR3 comprises 14 residues. The CDR3 loop reads CASSRRTGGETQYF. Here the CDR3 DNA reads TGTGCCAGCAGTCGTCGGACAGGGGGAGAGACCCAGTACTTC.

This clone has only one observation. This chain joins TRBV5-6 and TRBJ1-2, with 7 positions matching TRBD1. With 9 bases clipped from V and 3 bases from J, the junction kept 17 bases outside the gene matches. The CDR3 length is 16 residues. Germline V CDR1 and CDR2: SGHDT, YYEEEE. CDR3 residues: CATRETTGEVDYGYTF. CDR3 coding DNA: TGTGCCACCAGAGAAACTACAGGGGAGGTTGACTATGGCTACACCTTC. The entire variable domain, with the rest obtained from reference TRBV5-6 and TRBJ1-2, is as follows: DAGVTQSPTHLIKTRGQQVTLRCSPKSGHDTVSWYQQALGQGPQFIFQYYEEEERQRGNFPDRFSGHQFPNYSSELNVNALLLGDSALYLCATRETTGEVDYGYTFGSGTRLTVV.

V gene TRBV9 combines with J gene TRBJ2-3; 8 bases line up with TRBD2. Germline CDR1 SGDLS, CDR2 YYNGEE. CDR3 length: 15 residues. V shed 0 bases and J 4 bases; nucleotides not matched to a gene: 4. CDR3 amino acids: CASSVDGGAADTQYF. CDR3 nucleotides: TGTGCCAGCAGCGTAGACGGGGGGGCCGCAGATACGCAGTATTTT.

The chain joins TRBV7-2 to TRBJ2-3; TRBD1 agrees at 10 bases. CDR3 length equals 15 residues. The trim removed 0 bases at V and 7 bases at J, leaving 4 bases unmatched. Germline CDR1 SGHTA, CDR2 FQGNSA. In nucleotides, the CDR3 is TGTGCCAGCAGCTTAGCCACGGGACAGGGGAATACGCAGTATTTT. Its protein product is CASSLATGQGNTQYF.

In DNA form, the CDR3 reads TGTGCCAGCAGAGACTTAACTAGCGGGGGGGCGGGTCTGCAGTACTTC. Translating it yields CASRDLTSGGAGLQYF. This chain uses TRBV2 with TRBJ2-7; TRBD2 aligns across 13 bases. J lost 9 bases, V lost 6 bases, and 14 bases had no gene match. The CDR3 runs 16 residues. Germline loops: CDR1 SNHLY, CDR2 FYNNEI.

This clone has a handful of counts. The chain couples TRBV5-1 to TRBJ1-2; D perhaps matches TRBD1 (5 bases). Trimming took 3 bases from V and 4 from J, leaving 13 bases between them. This CDR3 spans 14 amino acids. Per germline, CDR1 SGHRS and CDR2 YFSETQ. DNA for the CDR3: TGCGCCAGCAGCTCGGAGGGGTTAAGCTATGGCTACACCTTC. Translated: CASSSEGLSYGYTF. Variable domain in full (rest from reference TRBV5-1 and TRBJ1-2): KAGVTQTPRYLIKTRGQQVTLSCSPISGHRSVSWYQQTPGQGLQFLFEYFSETQRNKGNFPGRFSGRQFSNSRSEMNVSTLELGDSALYLCASSSEGLSYGYTFGSGTRLTVV.

The chain uses TRBV27 and TRBJ1-1, with D hard to call. There are 15 residues in the CDR3. V lost 2 bases and J lost 0, with 10 bases in between. Germline-derived CDR1 and CDR2 are MNHEY and SMNVEV (reference sequence). CDR3 DNA sequence: TGTGCCAGCAGTTTAACCTTAGCTGTGAACACTGAAGCTTTCTTT. As protein: CASSLTLAVNTEAFF.

The chain couples TRBV2 to TRBJ1-5; D is unclear. The CDR3 runs to 17 residues. Germline-derived CDR1 and CDR2 are SNHLY and FYNNEI. V lost 2 bases, J lost 4 bases, and 18 bases lay in between. For the CDR3, the DNA is TGTGCCAGCAGTGAATTAGATGGAGGGCGTTCAAATCAGCCCCAGCATTTT. The encoded protein is CASSELDGGRSNQPQHF.

The chain links TRBV7-9 to TRBJ1-1, with TRBD1 as a possible D gene (5 bases). The CDR3 runs to 16 residues. The germline V gene has CDR1 SEHNR and CDR2 FQNEAQ (reference sequence). V was trimmed by 6 bases and J by 1 base, leaving 18 bases between them. The CDR3 DNA reads TGTGCCAGCAGTTTTAATCCCGGGACTTCGAACACTGAAGCTTTCTTT. It yields the protein CASSFNPGTSNTEAFF.

The chain couples TRBV5-1 to TRBJ1-1; D may be TRBD1 (5 bases). Germline CDR1 is SGHRS and CDR2 is YFSETQ. Deletions cut 2 bases from V and 1 base from J, with 12 bases between. CDR3 length: 15 amino acids. CDR3 sequence reads: CASSLSGLQNTEAFF. CDR3 in DNA: TGCGCCAGCAGCTTATCAGGGTTGCAGAACACTGAAGCTTTCTTT.

The rearrangement joins TRBV6-5 to TRBJ1-6; TRBD1 is a possible D gene (6 bases). V shed 2 bases and J shed 7 bases, with 15 bases lying between them. Germline values: CDR1 MNHEY, CDR2 SVGAGI. CDR3 length: 16 amino acids. CDR3 loop: CASSYGSGTRNSPLHF. CDR3 in DNA: TGTGCCAGCAGTTACGGAAGTGGGACACGGAATTCACCCCTCCACTTT.

The rearrangement links TRBV5-1 to TRBJ1-4; D possibly corresponds to TRBD1 (5 bases). V shed 4 bases and J shed 8 bases, with 15 bases lying between them. CDR1 is SGHRS, CDR2 YFSETQ, per germline. The CDR3 sequence is 14 residues long. In DNA form, the CDR3 reads TGCGCCAGCAGCACCGGGACGGGAGGGGAAAAACTGTTTTTT. This sequence encodes CASSTGTGGEKLFF.

The chain couples TRBV5-1 to TRBJ1-1, with D tentatively TRBD1 (6 bases). The CDR3 covers 16 residues. Germline CDR1 reads SGHRS; CDR2 reads YFSETQ. With 0 bases removed from V and 6 bases from J, the gap between germline ends came to 18 bases. For the CDR3, the DNA is TGCGCCAGCAGCTTGGAAACAATAACAGGGAAACCTGAAGCTTTCTTT. Protein: CASSLETITGKPEAFF.

The chain combines TRBV4-3 with TRBJ2-7; 7 bases align to TRBD1. The ends lost 4 bases at V and 1 base at J; junction bases unmatched: 7. This CDR3 spans 15 amino acids. Germline CDR1 and CDR2: LGHNA and YSLEER. CDR3 sequence reads: CASSLQQGISYEQYF. The CDR3 coding sequence is TGCGCCAGCAGCCTACAACAGGGGATATCCTACGAGCAGTACTTC.

The sample holds one count of this clone. The rearrangement links TRBV19 to TRBJ1-2, with 8 bases aligning to TRBD1. V was pared by 5 bases and J by 4 bases, with 9 bases of the junction left unmatched. There are 15 residues in the CDR3. The germline V gene has CDR1 LNHDA and CDR2 SQIVND (reference sequence). Here the CDR3 reads CASSYMQGATYGYTF. DNA of the CDR3: TGTGCCAGTAGTTATATGCAGGGGGCGACCTATGGCTACACCTTC.

The V call is TRBV5-1, the J call TRBJ2-2; 7 positions agree with TRBD1. This CDR3 is 14 amino acids long. J lost 1 base, V lost 9 bases, and 6 bases had no gene match. The germline CDR1 and CDR2 sequences are SGHRS and YFSETQ. Written as DNA, the CDR3 is TGCGCCACTTCCGGGACAGTGAACACCGGGGAGCTGTTTTTT. This codes for CATSGTVNTGELFF.

V is TRBV19 and J is TRBJ1-3; no clear D gene. The ends were cut back, 4 bases at V and 0 bases at J, with 7 bases in the middle. Germline assignment: CDR1 LNHDA and CDR2 SQIVND (reference sequence). CDR3 length: 14 residues. In DNA, the CDR3 is TGTGCCAGTAGTACAGGCCTCTCTGGAAACACCATATATTTT. It is translated as CASSTGLSGNTIYF. The complete variable domain, with remaining parts taken from reference TRBV19 and TRBJ1-3, reads DGGITQSPKYLFRKEGQNVTLSCEQNLNHDAMYWYRQDPGQGLRLIYYSQIVNDFQKGDIAEGYSVSREKKESFPLTVTSAQKNPTAFYLCASSTGLSGNTIYFGEGSWLTVV.

This chain links TRBV5-1 with TRBJ2-3; 12 bases are shared with TRBD2. The junction had 6 bases not matched to a gene; V was cut back by 0 bases and J by 1 base. CDR1 SGHRS and CDR2 YFSETQ come from the germline V gene. The CDR3 length is 18 residues. The CDR3 is CASSLAASGGAGTDTQYF. For the CDR3, the DNA is TGCGCCAGCAGCTTGGCGGCTAGCGGGGGGGCCGGCACAGATACGCAGTATTTT.

The rearrangement links TRBV18 to TRBJ1-2; TRBD1 agrees at 7 bases. The junction had 5 bases not matched to a gene; V was cut back by 6 bases and J by 1 base. The CDR3 spans 14 residues. CDR1 is KGHSH and CDR2 is LQKENI in the germline V gene. In nucleotides, the CDR3 is TGTGCCAGCTCGGGGACAGAATTTAACTATGGCTACACCTTC. It is translated as CASSGTEFNYGYTF. Combining the CDR3 with reference TRBV18 and TRBJ1-2 gives the whole variable domain NAGVMQNPRHLVRRRGQEARLRCSPMKGHSHVYWYRQLPEEGLKFMVYLQKENIIDESGMPKERFSAEFPKEGPSILRIQQVVRGDSAAYFCASSGTEFNYGYTFGSGTRLTVV.

In nucleotides, the CDR3 is TGTGCCAGCAGCCGAGTTAGCACAGATACGCAGTATTTT. It translates to CASSRVSTDTQYF. The chain is built from TRBV3-1 (or the pseudogene TRBV3-2) and TRBJ2-3; D not certain. The CDR3 length is 13 residues. Germline CDR1 and CDR2: LGHDT and YNNKEL (reference sequence). V lost 4 bases and J lost 0, with 5 bases in between.

The V gene is TRBV7-9, the J gene TRBJ1-5, with no clear D. This CDR3 has 14 residues. Per germline, CDR1 SEHNR and CDR2 FQNEAQ (reference sequence). V shed 1 base and J shed 2 bases, with 6 bases lying between them. This CDR3 is CASSLGSGNQPQHF. In DNA form, the CDR3 reads TGTGCCAGCAGCTTAGGGTCGGGCAATCAGCCCCAGCATTTT.

V is TRBV9 and J is TRBJ2-1; weak D call: TRBD1 (6 bases). The CDR3 is 15 amino acids. Trimming took off 2 bases at V and 8 bases at J, with 17 bases between the two ends. Germline CDR1 SGDLS, CDR2 YYNGEE. CDR3 region: CASSVRTVPIDEQFF. In nucleotides, the CDR3 is TGTGCCAGCAGCGTCCGGACAGTTCCCATCGATGAGCAGTTCTTC.

The chain employs TRBV7-2 and TRBJ2-1; 7 nucleotides agree with TRBD1. CDR3 length equals 15 residues. Germline V CDR1 and CDR2: SGHTA, FQGNSA. Trimming took 4 bases from V and 3 from J; bases not matched to a gene: 6. The CDR3 loop reads CASSWTGQNYNEQFF. The DNA for the CDR3 is TGTGCCAGCAGCTGGACGGGACAGAACTACAATGAGCAGTTCTTC.

CDR3 DNA: TGTGCCAGCTCACCACCGATTCGGGACAGGGGTCCCCTGGTGTACCAAGAGACCCAGTACTTC. It codes for CASSPPIRDRGPLVYQETQYF. The chain has TRBV18 and TRBJ2-5; TRBD1 aligns across 10 bases. The CDR3 loop spans 21 amino acids. V shed 0 bases and J 0 bases; nucleotides not matched to a gene: 16. Germline V gives CDR1 KGHSH, CDR2 LQKENI.

J is TRBJ1-6 and V is TRBV19, with a tentative D call TRBD1 (6 bases). Germline V CDR1 and CDR2: LNHDA, SQIVND (reference sequence). V lost 1 base to trimming and J lost 7 bases, with 14 bases between them. The CDR3 covers 16 residues. CDR3 residues: CASSIGAGALNSPLHF. CDR3 in DNA: TGTGCCAGTAGTATAGGAGCGGGGGCGCTGAATTCACCCCTCCACTTT.

The table lists this clone with a few counts. The chain recombines TRBV11-3 with TRBJ1-3; tentative D call: TRBD1 (6 bases). CDR3 length: 15 amino acids. The germline gives CDR1 SGHNT, CDR2 YENEEA. The germline V and J ends were trimmed by 5 bases and 0 bases, with 11 bases remaining between them. This CDR3 is CASSAGTSSGNTIYF. Written as DNA, the CDR3 is TGTGCCAGCAGCGCCGGGACAAGCTCTGGAAACACCATATATTTT.

The chain uses TRBV10-3 and TRBJ2-6; no clear D. Germline CDR1 ENHRY, CDR2 SYGVKD. The CDR3 totals 16 residues. V lost 4 bases and J 2 bases, leaving 12 bases between the germline ends. The DNA for the CDR3 is TGTGCCATCAGTGTGGCCCCTGAGGCTGGGGCCAACGTCCTGACTTTC. Its protein is CAISVAPEAGANVLTF.

The gene calls are TRBV6-5 and TRBJ1-3, with unresolved D. CDR3 length equals 15 residues. V was cut by 0 bases and J by 0 bases, with 6 bases left in between. CDR1 MNHEY and CDR2 SVGAGI come from the germline V gene. The CDR3 sequence is CASSYSGYSGNTIYF. CDR3 nucleotide sequence: TGTGCCAGCAGTTACTCGGGCTACTCTGGAAACACCATATATTTT.